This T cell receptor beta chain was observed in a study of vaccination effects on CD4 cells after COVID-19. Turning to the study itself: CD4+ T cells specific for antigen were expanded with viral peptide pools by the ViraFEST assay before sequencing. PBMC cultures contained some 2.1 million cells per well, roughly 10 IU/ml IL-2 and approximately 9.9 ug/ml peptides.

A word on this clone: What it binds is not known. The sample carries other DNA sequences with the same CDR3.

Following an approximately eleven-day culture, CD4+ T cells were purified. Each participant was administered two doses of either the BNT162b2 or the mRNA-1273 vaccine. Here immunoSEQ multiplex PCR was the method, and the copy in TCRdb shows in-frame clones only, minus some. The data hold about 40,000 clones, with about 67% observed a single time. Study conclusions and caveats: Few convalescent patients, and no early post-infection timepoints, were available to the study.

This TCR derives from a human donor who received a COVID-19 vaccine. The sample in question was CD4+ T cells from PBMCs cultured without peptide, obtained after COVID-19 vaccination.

Here the CDR3 reads CASSLGQGPNTEAFF. The CDR3 bases are TGCGCCAGCAGCCTCGGACAGGGACCGAACACTGAAGCTTTCTTT. The genes are TRBV5-1 and TRBJ1-1; 8 nucleotides align to TRBD1. The CDR3 runs to 15 residues. V shed 4 bases, J shed 1 base, and the junction held 6 bases outside the gene matches. The germline V gene encodes CDR1 SGHRS and CDR2 YFSETQ. The whole variable domain, remainder taken from reference TRBV5-1 and TRBJ1-1, is KAGVTQTPRYLIKTRGQQVTLSCSPISGHRSVSWYQQTPGQGLQFLFEYFSETQRNKGNFPGRFSGRQFSNSRSEMNVSTLELGDSALYLCASSLGQGPNTEAFFGQGTRLTVV.